This record looks at one TCR beta chain sequence and its context. Its cognate antigen is unknown. Combining a sample-barcoded 5' primer with a J-beta primer mix, a second PCR ran for about 6 to 11 cycles. MiXCR, run by TCRdb on the 5' RACE reads, gives a single entry per CDR3 protein. The table shows roughly 2 million distinct CDR3 sequences, with around half occurring only once. This sample is part of a study of blood T cells in healthy people across ages. Germline CDR1 DFQATT, CDR2 SNEGSKA (reference sequence). V shed 8 bases, J shed 7 bases, and the junction held 14 bases outside the gene matches. This CDR3 has 16 amino acids. Points from the study as a whole: Both naive CD4+ cell counts and diversity were greater in long-lived donors than in aged donors.

This rearrangement joins TRBV20-1 to TRBJ1-6; TRBD1 matches 10 bases. The receptor's source is a woman between 40 and 55 years old in good health. The sample taken for sequencing was blood. The CDR3 sequence: CSSTKMGDRGNSPLHF. As DNA, the CDR3 is TGCAGTTCGACCAAAATGGGGGACAGGGGAAATTCACCCCTCCACTTT.